The rows below give T cell receptor beta chains drawn from one sample of a study of response to subunit inactivated influenza vaccine. TCRdb re-derived calls from the RT-PCR reads in MiXCR, one entry per CDR3 protein. Of 550,000 to 600,000 distinct CDR3 sequences in the sample, approximately 12% were seen once. Sequencing was performed on PBMCs from blood, taken on the day of vaccination. All receptors derive from a man aged 45-60 years who received an inactivated influenza vaccine. The CDR3 runs from the conserved cysteine through the conserved F or W. A D gene is named only where the DNA matches it firmly. Only some rows state a clone size, as once, few, many or a class for expanded clones.

abundance	v_gene	j_gene	d_gene	CDR3aa	CDR3nt
many	TRBV7-8	TRBJ2-1	TRBD2	CASSFSGRVSYNEQFF	TGTGCCAGCAGCTTTAGCGGGAGGGTCTCCTACAATGAGCAGTTCTTC
few	TRBV7-6	TRBJ2-3	-	CASSPGISTDTQYF	TGTGCCAGCAGCCCGGGGATTAGCACAGATACGCAGTATTTT
many	TRBV15	TRBJ2-3	-	CATSMWADTQYF	TGTGCCACCAGCATGTGGGCAGATACGCAGTATTTT
-	TRBV15	TRBJ2-5	TRBD2	CATSRTRLAAQETQYF	TGTGCCACCAGTCGGACACGGCTAGCGGCACAAGAGACCCAGTACTTC
few	TRBV7-9	TRBJ2-1	TRBD1	CASSFSGGKNEQFF	TGTGCCAGCAGCTTCTCAGGGGGCAAGAATGAGCAGTTCTTC
-	TRBV20-1	TRBJ2-1	TRBD2	CSASPSGRVGGNEQFF	TGCAGTGCTAGTCCCAGCGGGAGGGTCGGTGGGAATGAGCAGTTCTTC
few	TRBV18	TRBJ2-7	-	CASSPLRGSSYEQYF	TGTGCCAGCTCACCACTTCGGGGGAGCTCCTACGAGCAGTACTTC
few	TRBV6-5	TRBJ1-1	-	CASFSGDTEAFF	TGTGCCAGCTTCAGTGGGGACACTGAAGCTTTCTTT
many	TRBV20-1	TRBJ2-7	-	CSARVPWGSYEQYF	TGCAGTGCTAGAGTTCCTTGGGGCTCCTACGAGCAGTACTTC
-	TRBV24-1	TRBJ2-1	TRBD1	CATSDPTGELTNEQFF	TGTGCCACCAGTGATCCGACAGGGGAACTCACCAATGAGCAGTTCTTC
-	TRBV24-1	TRBJ2-3	TRBD1	CATSEPGQGSSDTQYF	TGTGCCACCAGTGAACCGGGACAGGGATCTTCAGATACGCAGTATTTT
few	TRBV5-1	TRBJ2-7	-	CASTLTGPPYEQYF	TGCGCCAGCACGTTAACGGGACCTCCCTACGAGCAGTACTTC
many	TRBV12-3/TRBV12-4	TRBJ2-5	TRBD2	CASSHPGTSGAETQYF	TGTGCCAGCAGTCACCCCGGGACTAGCGGGGCTGAGACCCAGTACTTC
-	TRBV10-3	TRBJ2-1	TRBD2	CAIRTSPNEQFF	TGTGCCATCAGGACTAGCCCGAATGAGCAGTTCTTC
few	TRBV12-3/TRBV12-4	TRBJ1-1	-	CAISRALEAFF	TGTGCCATCTCCAGGGCACTTGAAGCTTTCTTT
few	TRBV5-1	TRBJ2-1	-	CASTGLGIGSYNEQFF	TGCGCCAGTACTGGATTGGGGATTGGGTCCTACAATGAGCAGTTCTTC
many	TRBV15	TRBJ2-1	TRBD1	CATSFRGNYYNEQFF	TGTGCCACCAGCTTCAGGGGGAATTACTACAATGAGCAGTTCTTC
many	TRBV5-1	TRBJ1-1	-	CASSLDGVGTEAFF	TGCGCCAGCAGCTTGGACGGGGTTGGCACTGAAGCTTTCTTT
many	TRBV7-2	TRBJ2-2	-	CASSKGQITGELFF	TGTGCCAGCAGCAAAGGACAAATCACCGGGGAGCTGTTTTTT
few	TRBV9	TRBJ2-7	-	CASSVEDFYEQYF	TGTGCCAGCAGCGTAGAGGACTTCTACGAGCAGTACTTC
few	TRBV27	TRBJ2-1	TRBD2	CASSFRSGSNNEQFF	TGTGCCAGCAGTTTTAGGAGCGGGAGTAATAATGAGCAGTTCTTC
-	TRBV6-2/TRBV6-3	TRBJ2-7	-	CASRRGAGYEQYF	TGTGCCAGCAGGCGAGGGGCCGGCTACGAGCAGTACTTC
few	TRBV4-1	TRBJ2-3	-	CASSQGPVSDTQYF	TGCGCCAGCAGCCAAGGCCCGGTGTCCGATACGCAGTATTTT
few	TRBV12-3/TRBV12-4	TRBJ2-1	-	CASLETYNEQFF	TGTGCCAGCTTGGAGACCTACAATGAGCAGTTCTTC
few	TRBV18	TRBJ2-2	TRBD2	CASSVTPTGLRDTGELFF	TGTGCCAGCTCAGTAACGCCAACGGGACTACGAGACACCGGGGAGCTGTTTTTT
few	TRBV3-1	TRBJ2-1	-	CASSQTRNSYNEQFF	TGTGCCAGCAGCCAGACAAGGAACTCCTACAATGAGCAGTTCTTC
few	TRBV24-1	TRBJ2-2	-	CATSDAGTITGELFF	TGTGCCACCAGTGACGCCGGGACAATCACCGGGGAGCTGTTTTTT
-	TRBV9	TRBJ2-3	-	CASSTSVTDTQYF	TGTGCCAGCAGCACGTCAGTAACAGATACGCAGTATTTT
-	TRBV4-3	TRBJ1-2	-	CASSQDLMSGYTF	TGCGCCAGCAGCCAAGATTTGATGAGTGGCTACACCTTC
-	TRBV4-1	TRBJ2-2	-	CASSWTDTGELFF	TGCGCCAGCAGCTGGACAGACACCGGGGAGCTGTTTTTT
many	TRBV6-5	TRBJ2-1	-	CASGRAYNEQFF	TGTGCCAGCGGAAGGGCTTACAATGAGCAGTTCTTC
many	TRBV6-5	TRBJ2-6	TRBD1	CASKPGQGATSGANVLTF	TGTGCCAGCAAACCGGGTCAGGGGGCCACCTCTGGGGCCAACGTCCTGACTTTC
few	TRBV20-1	TRBJ2-1	-	CSARDLRAGIRDEQFF	TGCAGTGCTAGAGATCTCCGGGCGGGCATTAGGGATGAGCAGTTCTTC
few	TRBV20-1	TRBJ2-5	TRBD2	CSARGREDWETQYF	TGCAGTGCCAGAGGACGGGAGGACTGGGAGACCCAGTACTTC
-	TRBV4-3	TRBJ2-7	TRBD1	CASSQDSGGTYSYEQYF	TGCGCCAGCAGCCAAGATTCAGGGGGCACCTACTCCTACGAGCAGTACTTC
few	TRBV20-1	TRBJ1-2	-	CSARAHRVYGYTF	TGCAGTGCTAGAGCCCACAGGGTGTATGGCTACACCTTC